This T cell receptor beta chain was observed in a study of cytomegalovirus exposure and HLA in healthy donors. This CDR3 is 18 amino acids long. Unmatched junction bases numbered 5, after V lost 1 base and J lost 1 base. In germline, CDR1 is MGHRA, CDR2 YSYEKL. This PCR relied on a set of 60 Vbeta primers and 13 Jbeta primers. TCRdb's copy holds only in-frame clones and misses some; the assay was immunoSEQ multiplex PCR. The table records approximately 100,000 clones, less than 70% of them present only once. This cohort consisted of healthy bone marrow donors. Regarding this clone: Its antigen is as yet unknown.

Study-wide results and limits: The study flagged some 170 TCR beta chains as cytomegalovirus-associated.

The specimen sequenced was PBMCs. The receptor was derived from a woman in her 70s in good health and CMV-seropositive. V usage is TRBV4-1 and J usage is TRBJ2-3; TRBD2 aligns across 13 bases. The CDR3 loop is CASSQAGTSGNRTDTQYF. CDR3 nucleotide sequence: TGCGCCAGCAGCCAAGCGGGGACTAGCGGGAACCGCACAGATACGCAGTATTTT.